The 10 T cell receptor beta chains listed next were all sequenced from one sample in a study of graft-versus-host responses after intestinal transplantation. The table came from immunoSEQ multiplex PCR; TCRdb's copy has only in-frame clones and leaves some out. The sample includes around 96,000 clones, about 93% of them seen just once. These receptors have no known antigen. Material: unstimulated CD4+ T cells sorted from spleen or lymph node cells, obtained before intestinal transplant. The receptors derive from a human donor who received an intestinal transplant.

The chain links TRBV30 to TRBJ2-7, with 7 bases that match TRBD2. The germline V gene encodes CDR1 GTSNPN and CDR2 SVGIG (reference sequence). CDR3 length: 15 amino acids. J was trimmed by 1 base and V by 1 base; bases with no gene match: 7. CDR3: CAWSAGGSRSYEQYF. CDR3 in DNA: TGTGCCTGGAGTGCGGGCGGGAGTAGGTCCTACGAGCAGTACTTC.

The chain is built from TRBV18 and TRBJ2-1; 9 nucleotides line up with TRBD1. This CDR3 comprises 15 residues. With V trimmed by 3 bases and J by 7 bases, 7 bases remained unmatched. Germline CDR1 is KGHSH and CDR2 is LQKENI. The CDR3 coding sequence is TGTGCCAGCTCACCTCGGGACAGGGTCATTAATGAGCAGTTCTTC. Protein sequence: CASSPRDRVINEQFF.

The genes are TRBV30 and TRBJ1-3; the D gene is possibly TRBD1 (5 bases). V lost 0 bases to trimming and J lost 0 bases, with 9 bases between them. Germline V CDR1 and CDR2: GTSNPN, SVGIG (reference sequence). This CDR3 comprises 15 residues. The CDR3 DNA is TGTGCCTGGAGTGTACGACAGAACTCTGGAAACACCATATATTTT. Its translation: CAWSVRQNSGNTIYF.

This rearrangement joins TRBV20-1 to TRBJ1-1, with 8 bases that match TRBD1. The CDR3 runs to 11 residues. J lost 8 bases, V lost 6 bases, and 5 bases had no gene match. CDR1 is DFQATT and CDR2 is SNEGSKA in the germline V gene (reference sequence). CDR3 protein: CSARDRREAFF. The CDR3 DNA reads TGCAGTGCCAGGGACAGGAGAGAAGCTTTCTTT.

As concerns this clone: This same CDR3 is encoded by further DNA sequences in the sample. The V call is TRBV5-1, the J call TRBJ1-1; possibly TRBD1 for D (5 bases). With 0 bases removed from V and 2 bases from J, the gap between germline ends came to 8 bases. The CDR3 runs 14 residues. Germline-derived CDR1 and CDR2 are SGHRS and YFSETQ. The chain's CDR3 is CASSLAQGNTEAFF. The CDR3 nucleotides are TGCGCCAGCAGCTTGGCCCAGGGAAACACTGAAGCTTTCTTT.

The genes are TRBV5-4 and TRBJ2-6; no firm D call. The germline V and J ends were trimmed by 4 bases and 0 bases, with 8 bases remaining between them. Germline CDR1 is SGHNT and CDR2 is YYREEE (reference sequence). This CDR3 has 15 amino acids. DNA for the CDR3: TGTGCCAGCAGCCCCGCCAGCTCTGGGGCCAACGTCCTGACTTTC. This codes for CASSPASSGANVLTF.

V gene TRBV5-8 combines with J gene TRBJ1-1, with no clear D. The V gene's germline CDR1 is SGHTS and CDR2 YDEGEE. This CDR3 is built from 15 residues. V was pared by 2 bases and J by 0 bases, with 11 bases between. The CDR3 sequence: CASSFGRFLNTEAFF. The CDR3, as DNA: TGTGCCAGCAGCTTTGGGAGGTTTCTGAACACTGAAGCTTTCTTT.

The chain employs TRBV7-2 and TRBJ2-1; 8 positions agree with TRBD1. V lost 1 base, J lost 5 bases, and 10 bases stayed unmatched. CDR3 size: 17 residues. The germline gives CDR1 SGHTA, CDR2 FQGNSA. CDR3 protein: CASSLVWGRGRNNEQFF. The CDR3 nucleotides are TGTGCCAGCAGCTTAGTCTGGGGCAGGGGGCGAAACAATGAGCAGTTCTTC.

V gene TRBV27 combines with J gene TRBJ2-7, with D maybe TRBD1 (6 bases). The CDR3 totals 15 residues. V was cut by 3 bases and J by 2 bases, with 14 bases left in between. CDR1 and CDR2 from the germline V gene are MNHEY and SMNVEV (reference sequence). The CDR3: CASSLGAGNTYEQYF. In nucleotides, the CDR3 is TGTGCCAGCAGTTTGGGGGCAGGGAACACCTACGAGCAGTACTTC.

The rearrangement joins TRBV5-1 to TRBJ1-2, with TRBD1 as a possible D gene (6 bases). V was cut by 0 bases and J by 2 bases, with 11 bases left in between. There are 15 residues in the CDR3. CDR1 SGHRS and CDR2 YFSETQ come from the germline V gene. The DNA of the CDR3 is TGCGCCAGCAGCTTGGGATTTGGGACAAACTATGGCTACACCTTC. Its protein product is CASSLGFGTNYGYTF.